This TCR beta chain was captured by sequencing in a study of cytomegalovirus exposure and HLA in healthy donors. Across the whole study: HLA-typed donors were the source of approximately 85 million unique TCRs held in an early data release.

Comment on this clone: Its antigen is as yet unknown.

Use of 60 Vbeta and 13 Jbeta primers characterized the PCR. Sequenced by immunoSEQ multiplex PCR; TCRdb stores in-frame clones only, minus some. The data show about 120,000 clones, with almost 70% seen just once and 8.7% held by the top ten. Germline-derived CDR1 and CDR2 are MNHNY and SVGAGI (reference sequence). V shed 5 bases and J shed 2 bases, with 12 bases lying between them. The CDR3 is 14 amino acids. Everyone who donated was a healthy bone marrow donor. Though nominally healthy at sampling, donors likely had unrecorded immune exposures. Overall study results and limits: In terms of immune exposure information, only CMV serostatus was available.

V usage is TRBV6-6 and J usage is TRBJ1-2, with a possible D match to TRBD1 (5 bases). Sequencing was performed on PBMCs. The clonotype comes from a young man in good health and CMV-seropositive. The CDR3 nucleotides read TGTGCCAGCAGTCACCCGGGGGGGAACTATGGCTACACCTTC. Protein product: CASSHPGGNYGYTF.